This TCR beta chain was retrieved from a study of cytomegalovirus exposure and HLA in healthy donors. The study, taken as a whole, reports: When a later analysis compared HLA-associated TCR beta chains with equally common others, the HLA-associated chains turned out to be more clonally expanded and to have lower generation probabilities. Highly shared variants forming one cluster were likely a sequencing artifact. Indistinguishable V segments such as TRBV6-2 and TRBV6-3 were excluded.

With respect to this clone: Its antigen is undetermined.

These donors, healthy bone marrow donors, were studied. The CDR3 totals 15 residues. Germline CDR1 and CDR2: MNHEY and SVGAGI. With V trimmed by 4 bases and J by 5 bases, 8 bases remained unmatched. The study ran its PCR with 60 Vbeta and 13 Jbeta primers. Using immunoSEQ multiplex PCR, the repertoire was profiled, and TCRdb retains in-frame clones only, with some absent. The sample contains over 80,000 clones, 60% to 80% of which appear only once. This chain joins TRBV6-5 and TRBJ2-5; 9 nucleotides line up with TRBD1. Sequencing was performed on PBMCs. The sequence was obtained from a female donor in good health and CMV-seronegative. The CDR3 here is CASSLFTGGGETQYF. In DNA, the CDR3 is TGTGCCAGCAGTTTATTTACAGGGGGCGGTGAGACCCAGTACTTC.